Listed below are T cell receptor beta chains from one sample, sequenced in a study of blood T cell dynamics during melanoma immunotherapy. Assay used: immunoSEQ multiplex PCR; TCRdb lists only in-frame clones, some missing. Counted here are over 13,000 clones, 85% occurring once; the ten biggest clones make up about 4.6%. The starting material was blood, obtained from a patient treated with checkpoint blockade. These receptors came from a human donor with melanoma. Each CDR3 is given with its conserved first and last residue. The D gene is left open where the match is weak. Clone size, where shown, is once, few, many, or a class for clones that have expanded.

.	TRBJ2-7	.	TRBV7-1	TGTGCCAGCAGTTACGGCGGGGACTCCTACGAGCAGTACTTC	CASSYGGDSYEQYF
TRBD2	TRBJ2-1	.	TRBV10-3	TGTGCCATCAGTGACCCCCAGCGGGGGTCCCTTGAGCAGTTCTTC	CAISDPQRGSLEQFF
TRBD1	TRBJ2-5	.	TRBV6-1	TGTGCCAGCAGTGAACTCAGGGGGTTCCAAGAGACCCAGTACTTC	CASSELRGFQETQYF
.	TRBJ1-5	once	TRBV29-1	TGCAGCGTGGGACCTGGGGCCAATCAGCCCCAGCATTTT	CSVGPGANQPQHF
.	TRBJ2-7	.	TRBV21-1	TGTGCCAGCAGCAAGGCTAGCGGGTCCTCCCACGAGCAGTACTTC	CASSKASGSSHEQYF
.	TRBJ1-4	.	TRBV7-9	TGTGCCAGCAGCAGATCAGGCCAGGCAACTAATGAAAAACTGTTTTTT	CASSRSGQATNEKLFF
.	TRBJ2-2	few	TRBV29-1	TGCAGCGTTGCCCCAACGAACACCGGGGAGCTGTTTTTT	CSVAPTNTGELFF
TRBD2	TRBJ2-2	.	TRBV2	TGTGCCAGCTGGGGTAGCGGGGGGCTTAACACCGGGGAGCTGTTTTTT	CASWGSGGLNTGELFF
.	TRBJ2-1	.	TRBV7-9	TGTGCCAGCAGCCCGGGAAGCAATGAGCAGTTCTTC	CASSPGSNEQFF
TRBD1	TRBJ1-4	.	TRBV6-5	TGTGCCAGCAGTTCGGACAGGTTACCAAAGGGGGGAAAACTGTTTTTT	CASSSDRLPKGGKLFF
.	TRBJ2-5	.	TRBV5-4	TGTGCCAGCAGCCTGATTGGGGGAGCAGAGACCCAGTACTTC	CASSLIGGAETQYF
.	TRBJ1-6	.	TRBV10-3	TGTGCCATCAGTGATTTTTTATCGGGGGAGGGTTATAATTCACCCCTCCACTTT	CAISDFLSGEGYNSPLHF
TRBD1	TRBJ1-5	.	TRBV7-2	TGTGCCAGCAGCTTAGTCGTGACAGGGGGCGGTCAGCCCCAGCATTTT	CASSLVVTGGGQPQHF
.	TRBJ1-3	.	TRBV28	TGTGCCAGCAACCCGCGGGCGGAAGGGAGAAACACCATATATTTT	CASNPRAEGRNTIYF
.	TRBJ2-7	.	TRBV11-2	TGTGCCAGCAGCTTAGTGGGGGGGCACGGCGAGCAGTACTTC	CASSLVGGHGEQYF
.	TRBJ2-7	.	TRBV5-1	TGCGCCAGCAGCTTGGCGGGGGGCGCCTTCTACGAGCAGTACTTC	CASSLAGGAFYEQYF
.	TRBJ2-1	.	TRBV25-1	TGTGCCAGCAGTGAATCTTTTTTGGGCCCCAGGAGGAATGAGCAGTTCTTC	CASSESFLGPRRNEQFF
.	TRBJ2-5	.	TRBV18	TGTGCCAGCTCACCAATACAGGGCCAAGAGACCCAGTACTTC	CASSPIQGQETQYF
.	TRBJ2-7	.	TRBV7-3	TGTGCCAGCAGCTTAACCATTGTCGCCGAGCAGTACTTC	CASSLTIVAEQYF
.	TRBJ2-4	once	TRBV4-1	TGCGCCAGCAGCCACCCTCCGGCCAGGGACATTCAGTACTTC	CASSHPPARDIQYF
.	TRBJ1-2	.	TRBV21-1	TGTGCCAGCAGCCGTCGGGACAGGGGAGAGTCTAACTATGGCTACACCTTC	CASSRRDRGESNYGYTF
.	TRBJ2-2	.	TRBV7-3	TGTGCCAGCAGCTTAAGTACAGGGCCCGGGGAGCTGTTTTTT	CASSLSTGPGELFF
TRBD1	TRBJ1-1	.	TRBV6-6	TGTGCCAGCAGTTACTACTTCAGGGGGCTAAGTGGAGCTTTCTTT	CASSYYFRGLSGAFF
.	TRBJ2-3	.	TRBV27	TGTGCCAGCAGTTTATCGTCGGGGGGCAATACGCAGTATTTT	CASSLSSGGNTQYF
TRBD1	TRBJ1-1	.	TRBV7-3	TGCGCCAGCAGCCGATCCGGGACAGATAACACTGAAGCTTTCTTT	CASSRSGTDNTEAFF
TRBD1	TRBJ2-5	.	TRBV27	TGTGCCAGCAGGCCCGGGACAGGTCAAGAGACCCAGTACTTC	CASRPGTGQETQYF
TRBD1	TRBJ2-7	.	TRBV6-6	TGTGCCAGCAGTTACTCGATTAGGCAGGGGGTCTACGAGCAGTACTTC	CASSYSIRQGVYEQYF
TRBD1	TRBJ1-1	.	TRBV30	TGTGCCTGGAGTGCTTACAGGGGGAACACTGAAGCTTTCTTT	CAWSAYRGNTEAFF
.	TRBJ1-1	.	TRBV25-1	TGTGCCAGCAGTGAATTCAGGGGTGGGACTGAAGCTTTCTTT	CASSEFRGGTEAFF